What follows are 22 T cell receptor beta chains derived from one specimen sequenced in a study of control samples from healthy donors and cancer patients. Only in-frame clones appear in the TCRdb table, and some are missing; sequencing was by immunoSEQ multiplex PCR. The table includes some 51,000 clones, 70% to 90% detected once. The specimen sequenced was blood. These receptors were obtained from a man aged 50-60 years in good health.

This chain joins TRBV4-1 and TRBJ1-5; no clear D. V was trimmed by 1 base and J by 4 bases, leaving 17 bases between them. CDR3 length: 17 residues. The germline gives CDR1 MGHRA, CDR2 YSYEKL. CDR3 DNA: TGCGCCAGCAGCCAAGGAAGTCTAGTACCCGATAATCAGCCCCAGCATTTT. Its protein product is CASSQGSLVPDNQPQHF.

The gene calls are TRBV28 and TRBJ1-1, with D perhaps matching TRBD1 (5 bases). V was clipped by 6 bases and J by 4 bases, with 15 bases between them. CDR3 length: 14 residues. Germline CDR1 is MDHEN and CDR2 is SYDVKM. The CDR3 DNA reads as TGTGCCAGCAGCCCTTGGGGGACGCCCACTGAAGCTTTCTTT. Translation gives CASSPWGTPTEAFF.

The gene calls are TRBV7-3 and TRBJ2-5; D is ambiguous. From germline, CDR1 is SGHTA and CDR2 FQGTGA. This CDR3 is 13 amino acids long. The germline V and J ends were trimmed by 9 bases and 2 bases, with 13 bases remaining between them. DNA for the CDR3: TGTGCCAGTACCCGATCCAGTCAAGAGACCCAGTACTTC. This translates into CASTRSSQETQYF.

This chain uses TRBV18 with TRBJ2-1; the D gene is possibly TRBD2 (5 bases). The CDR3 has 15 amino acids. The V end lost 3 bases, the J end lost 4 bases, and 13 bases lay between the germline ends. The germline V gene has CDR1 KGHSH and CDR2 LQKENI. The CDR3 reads CASSPIFGEYNEQFF. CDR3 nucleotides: TGTGCCAGCTCACCCATCTTCGGGGAATACAATGAGCAGTTCTTC. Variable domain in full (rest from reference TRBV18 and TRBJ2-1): NAGVMQNPRHLVRRRGQEARLRCSPMKGHSHVYWYRQLPEEGLKFMVYLQKENIIDESGMPKERFSAEFPKEGPSILRIQQVVRGDSAAYFCASSPIFGEYNEQFFGPGTRLTVL.

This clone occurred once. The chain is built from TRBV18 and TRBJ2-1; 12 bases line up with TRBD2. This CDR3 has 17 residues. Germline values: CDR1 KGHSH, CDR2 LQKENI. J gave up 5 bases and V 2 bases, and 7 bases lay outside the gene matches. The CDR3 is CASSPGTLAGGHNEQFF. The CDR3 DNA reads TGTGCCAGCTCACCAGGGACACTAGCGGGAGGCCACAATGAGCAGTTCTTC.

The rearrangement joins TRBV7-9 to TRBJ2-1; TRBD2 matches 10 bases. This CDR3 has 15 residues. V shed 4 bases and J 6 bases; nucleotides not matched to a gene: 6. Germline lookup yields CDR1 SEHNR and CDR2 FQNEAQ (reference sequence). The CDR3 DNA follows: TGTGCCAGCAGCTACCTAGCGGGAGACTCCAATGAGCAGTTCTTC. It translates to CASSYLAGDSNEQFF.

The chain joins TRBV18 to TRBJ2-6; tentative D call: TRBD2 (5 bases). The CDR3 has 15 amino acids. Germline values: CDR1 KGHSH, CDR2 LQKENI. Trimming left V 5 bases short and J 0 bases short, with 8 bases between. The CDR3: CASSSDYSGANVLTF. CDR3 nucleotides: TGTGCCAGCTCATCTGACTACTCTGGGGCCAACGTCCTGACTTTC.

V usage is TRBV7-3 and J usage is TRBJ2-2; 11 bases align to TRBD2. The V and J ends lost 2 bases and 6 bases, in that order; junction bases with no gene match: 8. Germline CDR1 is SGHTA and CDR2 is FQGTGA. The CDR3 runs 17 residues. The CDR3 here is CASSLPRASGRPGELFF. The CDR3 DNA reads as TGTGCCAGCAGCTTACCTCGGGCTAGCGGGAGGCCCGGGGAGCTGTTTTTT.

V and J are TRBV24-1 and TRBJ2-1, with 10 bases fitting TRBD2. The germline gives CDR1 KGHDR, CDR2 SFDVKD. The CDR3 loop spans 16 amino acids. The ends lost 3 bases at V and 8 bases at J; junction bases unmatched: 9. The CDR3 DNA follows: TGTGCCACCAGTGATCCCAGGGCTAGCGGGGGCGATGAGCAGTTCTTC. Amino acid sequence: CATSDPRASGGDEQFF.

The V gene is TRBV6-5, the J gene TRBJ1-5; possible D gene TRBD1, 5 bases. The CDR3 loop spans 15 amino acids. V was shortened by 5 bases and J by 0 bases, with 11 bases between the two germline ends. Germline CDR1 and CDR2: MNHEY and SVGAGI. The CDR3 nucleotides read TGTGCCAGCAGTCCCCAGGGAGATAGCAATCAGCCCCAGCATTTT. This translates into CASSPQGDSNQPQHF.

The CDR3 here is CASSPGDSADEQFF. CDR3 nucleotides: TGTGCCAGCAGCCCCGGGGATAGCGCTGATGAGCAGTTCTTC. The chain has TRBV3-1 (or the pseudogene TRBV3-2) and TRBJ2-1; the D gene is possibly TRBD2 (5 bases). The V and J ends lost 4 bases and 8 bases respectively, with 15 bases between them. Per the germline V gene, CDR1 is LGHDT and CDR2 is YNNKEL (reference sequence). There are 14 residues in the CDR3.

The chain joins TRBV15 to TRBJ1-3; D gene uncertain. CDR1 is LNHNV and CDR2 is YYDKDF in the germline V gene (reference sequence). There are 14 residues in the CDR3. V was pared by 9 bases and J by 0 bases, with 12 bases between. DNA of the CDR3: TGTGCCACTGAGGACTTCAGCTCTGGAAACACCATATATTTT. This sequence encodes CATEDFSSGNTIYF.

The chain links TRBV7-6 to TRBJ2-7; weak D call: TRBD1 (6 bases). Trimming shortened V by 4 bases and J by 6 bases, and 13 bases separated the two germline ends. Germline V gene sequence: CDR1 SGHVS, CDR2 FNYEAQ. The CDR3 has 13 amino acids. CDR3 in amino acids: CASSWAGAGEQYF. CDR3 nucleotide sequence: TGTGCCAGCAGCTGGGCAGGGGCCGGCGAGCAGTACTTC.

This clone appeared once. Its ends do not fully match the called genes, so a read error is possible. The CDR3 is CASNLEGASGNTIYF. In DNA form, the CDR3 reads TGCGCCAGCAACTTGGAGGGGGCCTCTGGAAACACCATATATTTT. V is TRBV5-1 and J is TRBJ1-3, with 7 bases that match TRBD1. CDR1 is SGHRS and CDR2 is YFSETQ in the germline V gene. This CDR3 is built from 15 residues.

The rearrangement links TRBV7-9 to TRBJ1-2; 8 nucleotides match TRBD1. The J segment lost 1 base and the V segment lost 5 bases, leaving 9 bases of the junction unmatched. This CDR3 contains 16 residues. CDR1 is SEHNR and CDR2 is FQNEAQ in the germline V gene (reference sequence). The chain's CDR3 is CASSAQGTGLNYGYTF. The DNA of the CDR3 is TGTGCCAGCAGCGCCCAGGGGACAGGCCTTAACTATGGCTACACCTTC.

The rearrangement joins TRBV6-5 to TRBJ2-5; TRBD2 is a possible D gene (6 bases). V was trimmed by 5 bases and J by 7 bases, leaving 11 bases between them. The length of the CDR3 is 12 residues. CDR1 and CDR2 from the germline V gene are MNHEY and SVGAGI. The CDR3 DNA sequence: TGTGCCAGCAGTCTGGCGGGGCGGACCCAGTACTTC. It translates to CASSLAGRTQYF.

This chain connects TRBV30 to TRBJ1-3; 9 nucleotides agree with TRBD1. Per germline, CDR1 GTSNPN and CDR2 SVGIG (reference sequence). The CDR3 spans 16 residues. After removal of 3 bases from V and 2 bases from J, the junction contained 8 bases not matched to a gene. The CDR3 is CAWSTGTGRTGNTIYF. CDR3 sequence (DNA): TGTGCCTGGAGCACCGGGACAGGGAGGACTGGAAACACCATATATTTT.

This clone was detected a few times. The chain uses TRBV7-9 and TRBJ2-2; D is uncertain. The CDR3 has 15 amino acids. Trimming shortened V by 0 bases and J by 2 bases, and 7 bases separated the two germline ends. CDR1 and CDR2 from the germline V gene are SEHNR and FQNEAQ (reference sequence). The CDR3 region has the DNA TGTGCCAGCAGCTTAGCGCAAGTAAACACCGGGGAGCTGTTTTTT. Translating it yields CASSLAQVNTGELFF.

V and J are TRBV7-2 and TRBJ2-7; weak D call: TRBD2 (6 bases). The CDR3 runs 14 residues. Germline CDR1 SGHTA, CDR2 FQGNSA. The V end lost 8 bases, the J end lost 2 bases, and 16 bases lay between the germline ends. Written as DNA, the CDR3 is TGTGCCAGCGCCACCGGGACTCTTACCTACGAGCAGTACTTC. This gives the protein CASATGTLTYEQYF.

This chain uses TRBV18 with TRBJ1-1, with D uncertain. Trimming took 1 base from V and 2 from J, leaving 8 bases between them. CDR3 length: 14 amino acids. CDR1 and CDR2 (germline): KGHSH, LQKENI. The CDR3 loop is CASSPRQINTEAFF. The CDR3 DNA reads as TGTGCCAGCTCACCACGGCAGATTAACACTGAAGCTTTCTTT.

The CDR3 DNA reads as TGTGCCACCAGCAGAGACCGACTAGCGACCACCTACAATGAGCAGTTCTTC. Protein: CATSRDRLATTYNEQFF. The chain combines TRBV15 with TRBJ2-1; 8 bases agree with TRBD2. The trim removed 0 bases at V and 2 bases at J, leaving 6 bases unmatched. The CDR3 sequence is 17 residues long. Germline-derived CDR1 and CDR2 are LNHNV and YYDKDF (reference sequence).

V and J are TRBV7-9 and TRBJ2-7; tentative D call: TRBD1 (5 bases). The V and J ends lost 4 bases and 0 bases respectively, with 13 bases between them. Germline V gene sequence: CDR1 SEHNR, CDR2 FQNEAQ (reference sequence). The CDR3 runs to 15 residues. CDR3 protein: CASSSRQFLSYEQYF. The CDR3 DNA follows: TGTGCCAGCAGCTCGCGACAGTTTCTCTCCTACGAGCAGTACTTC.